This T cell receptor beta chain was found in a study of blood T cell repertoires in COVID-19. About the research overall: Sources were T cells, B-cell-depleted T cells, or PBMCs; the material itself was cDNA or gDNA.

Germline V gene data show CDR1 as SNHLY and CDR2 as FYNNEI. This CDR3 contains 14 residues. Trimming took 8 bases from V and 2 from J, leaving 12 bases between them. Sequencing used immunoSEQ multiplex PCR; TCRdb keeps in-frame clones, though not all of them. The sample yields some 200,000 clones, roughly 82% seen once. Symptom resolution, clearance, or two negative PCRs marked donors in Cohort 3 as recovered. Sample: PBMCs or T cells enriched from blood (not recorded which). The chain carries TRBV2 and TRBJ1-4, with TRBD1 as a possible D gene (5 bases). The receptor comes from a man aged 40-55 years who had recovered from COVID-19. CDR3 sequence: CASRRVSTNEKLFF. The DNA of the CDR3 is TGTGCCAGCCGCAGGGTGTCGACTAATGAAAAACTGTTTTTT.